This T cell receptor (beta chain) was sequenced during a study of shared clonotypes between healthy human individuals (dated by TCRdb to 2018 to 2020). About the investigation overall: The cohort comprised two women and a few men aged 18 to 49 years. Libraries were prepared and TCR repertoires were sequenced by different laboratories using diverse techniques, in order to increase sequencing depth and limit assay-specific biases. Each donor's leukapheresis produced roughly between roughly 0.85 and 10 billion PBMCs. For each donor, CD4 naive and CD4 memory were each run on three plates, CD8 naive on two plates, and CD8 memory on one plate. Blood TCR repertoires of 5 or 6 healthy adults were deeply sequenced to estimate repertoire size and the extent of clonotype sharing between individuals.

Points the paper makes about the study in general: Roughly 5% of naive CD4, 3% to 4% of naive CD8, around 2.3% of memory CD4, and approximately 0.39% of memory CD8 clonotypes were shared across a few donors. Based on pairwise subsampling, the degree of clonotype sharing among donors was expected to be affected by sequencing depth. Larger estimated clonotype richness was generally found for naive subsets than for memory subsets. Because the study included a small number of donors, the genetic and exposure-history diversity represented was limited. Incomplete sequencing was indicated by rarefaction of sorted-subset datasets, despite the large sequencing depth. Sampling was restricted to blood, and TCR repertoires in tissue are likely to differ from TCR repertoires in blood. Compared with non-shared clonotypes, the clonotypes found in all four sorted-subset donors had higher generation probabilities.

CD8 naive samples were obtained by positive selection for CCR7 among CD45RO-negative cells, yielding a CD45RA+CCR7+ population from which TemRA cells were excluded. Healthy HIV-negative adults with no recently reported acute infections or vaccinations were included as donors. Only Caucasian adults living in Nashville, Tennessee, USA were represented among the donors. Blood was obtained by leukapheresis, after which PBMCs were separated by Ficoll-Histopaque density gradient centrifugation and cryopreserved in liquid nitrogen vapor phase. Purity and quantity of every magnetically sorted T cell population were checked by analytical flow cytometry. From each sorted fraction, genomic DNA was isolated and quantified by UV absorbance on a Nanodrop 2000c. Using the deep immunoSEQ assay, multiplex PCR amplified TCR CDR3 regions from genomic DNA. Extracted genomic DNA from each cell subset was distributed evenly across all wells of several immunoSEQ 96-well plates, and each plate was treated as a replicate. For sorted subsets, each replicate PCR was loaded with about 200 ng genomic DNA, equivalent to 30,000 or so T cell genomes. Purified libraries were quantified with a Qubit 3.0 fluorometer, sized on a Bioanalyzer 2100, and re-quantified with the KAPA Library Quantification kit. Every immunoSEQ 96-well plate was sequenced on a separate single-read 150-cycle Illumina NextSeq 550 flow cell. Per the original workflow: Because the immunoSEQ output included only junctional sequences and no quality scores, the filtering could not be the same as the filtering used for full-length reads. Sequences were annotated with PyIR, a Python wrapper for IgBLAST v1.9, using IMGT germline references to assign V/J genes and CDR3. Reads were filtered out if the reads had weak V/J assignments (E-value above 1e-6), no CDR3, stop codons, out-of-frame junctions, or ambiguous translated residues. V3J clonotypes were defined by identical inferred V gene, J gene, and CDR3 amino acid sequence. The percentage overlap between two repertoires was calculated by dividing the number of shared unique clonotypes by the size of the smaller repertoire. RTK rarefaction, the Chao1 estimator, and Recon v2.1 estimates of unobserved clonotypes were used to assess repertoire richness. Generation probabilities were computed with OLGA for all TCRbeta clonotypes obtained by the gDNA method from several donors. TCRdb provides this immuneACCESS table in a form limited to in-frame rearrangements. Some clones are lacking; in checked studies, under half of them reflect an unresolved V gene, and why the rest are absent is not known. V and J calls and clone size come straight from that table; D and trimming were deduced from the DNA. The table for this sample lists over 2,000,000 clones; roughly 93% of them were counted only once. The leading ten clones occupy around 1.7% of the sample.

In regard to this clone: What antigen it recognizes has not been identified. The sample holds no much larger clone one base away, and base qualities are not on file.

The clonotype originates from a man between 18 and 35 years old in good health. Some clones in this sample may be carry-over from other donors' samples. Sequencing was done on a sample of naive CD8+ T cells from PBMCs. Sample cell subset or site, as interpreted from the label and publication: CD45RA+CCR7+.

Read as DNA, the sequence is TGTGCCAGCAGTTTATTTAGGCATGAGCAGTTCTTC. Its translation reads: CASSLFRHEQFF. The V and J segments used are TRBV28 and TRBJ2-1, with the D gene too uncertain to name. The CDR3 has 12 amino acids, counting the end cysteine and phenylalanine. This entry keeps only the CDR3 DNA: 36 bases, framed from base 1. As encoded in the germline V gene, CDR1 is MDHEN while CDR2 is SYDVKM. The junction carries 6 bases between V and J, which are trimmed by 1 base and 8 bases respectively. The reference TRBV28 and TRBJ2-1 proteins fill in what lies around the CDR3, so the full variable domain reads DVKVTQSSRYLVKRTGEKVFLECVQDMDHENMFWYRQDPGLGLRLIYFSYDVKMKEKGDIPEGYSVSREKKERFSLILESASTNQTSMYLCASSLFRHEQFFGPGTRLTVL.